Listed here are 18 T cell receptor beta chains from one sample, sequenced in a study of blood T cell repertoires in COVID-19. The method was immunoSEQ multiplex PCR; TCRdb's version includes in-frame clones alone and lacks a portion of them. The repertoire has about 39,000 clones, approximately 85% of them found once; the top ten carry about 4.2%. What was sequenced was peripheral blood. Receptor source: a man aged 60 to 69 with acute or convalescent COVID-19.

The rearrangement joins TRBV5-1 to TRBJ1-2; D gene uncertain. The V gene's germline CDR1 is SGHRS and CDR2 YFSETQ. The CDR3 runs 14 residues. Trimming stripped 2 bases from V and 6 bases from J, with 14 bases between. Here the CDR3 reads CASSFSRLDDGYTF. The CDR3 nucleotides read TGCGCCAGCAGCTTCTCCAGACTTGACGATGGCTACACCTTC.

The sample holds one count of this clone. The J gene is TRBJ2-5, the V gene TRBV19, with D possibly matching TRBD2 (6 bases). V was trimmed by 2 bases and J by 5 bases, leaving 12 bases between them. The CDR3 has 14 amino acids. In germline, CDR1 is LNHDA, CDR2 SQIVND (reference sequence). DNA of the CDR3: TGTGCCAGTAGTATATCCCTTGCGGGGGAGACCCAGTACTTC. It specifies CASSISLAGETQYF.

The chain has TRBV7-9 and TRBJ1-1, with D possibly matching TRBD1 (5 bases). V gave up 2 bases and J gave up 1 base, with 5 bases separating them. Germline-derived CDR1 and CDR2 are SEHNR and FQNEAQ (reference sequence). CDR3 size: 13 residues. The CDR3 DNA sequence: TGTGCCAGCAGCTTAAGGGGGAACACTGAAGCTTTCTTT. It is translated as CASSLRGNTEAFF.

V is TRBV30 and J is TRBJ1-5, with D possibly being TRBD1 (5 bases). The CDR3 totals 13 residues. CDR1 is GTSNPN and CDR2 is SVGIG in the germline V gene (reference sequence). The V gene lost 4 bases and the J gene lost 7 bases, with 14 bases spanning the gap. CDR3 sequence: CAWNQGAGQPQHF. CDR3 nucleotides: TGTGCCTGGAACCAGGGAGCGGGGCAGCCCCAGCATTTT.

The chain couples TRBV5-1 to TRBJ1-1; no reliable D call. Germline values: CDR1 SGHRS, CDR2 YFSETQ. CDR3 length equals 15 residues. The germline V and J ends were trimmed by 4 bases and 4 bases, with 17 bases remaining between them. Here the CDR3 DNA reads TGCGCCAGCAGCACCTTCCAGGACTCGAGCACTGAAGCTTTCTTT. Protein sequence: CASSTFQDSSTEAFF.

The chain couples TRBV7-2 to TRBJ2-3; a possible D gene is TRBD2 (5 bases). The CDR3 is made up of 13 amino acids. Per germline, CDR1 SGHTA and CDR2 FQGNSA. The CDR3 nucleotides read TGTGCTATGTCGGGGATTTTCACAGATACGCAGTATTTT. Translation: CAMSGIFTDTQYF.

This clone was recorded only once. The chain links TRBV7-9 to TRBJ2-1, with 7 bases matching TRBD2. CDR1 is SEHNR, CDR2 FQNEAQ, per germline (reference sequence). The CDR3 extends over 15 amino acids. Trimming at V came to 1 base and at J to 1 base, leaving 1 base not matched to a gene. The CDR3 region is CASSLGTSSYNEQFF. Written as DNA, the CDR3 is TGTGCCAGCAGCTTAGGGACTAGTTCCTACAATGAGCAGTTCTTC.

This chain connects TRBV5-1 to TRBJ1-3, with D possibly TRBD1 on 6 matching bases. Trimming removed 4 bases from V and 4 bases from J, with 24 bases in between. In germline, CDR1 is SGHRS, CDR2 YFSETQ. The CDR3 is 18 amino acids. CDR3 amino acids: CASSLTPQTGRGGNTIYF. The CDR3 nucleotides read TGCGCCAGCAGCCTCACCCCCCAGACAGGCCGAGGCGGAAACACCATATATTTT.

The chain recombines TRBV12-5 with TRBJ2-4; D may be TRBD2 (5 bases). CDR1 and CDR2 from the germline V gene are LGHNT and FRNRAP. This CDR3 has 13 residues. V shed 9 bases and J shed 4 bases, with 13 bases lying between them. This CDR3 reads CASESPGKNIQYF. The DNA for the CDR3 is TGTGCTAGCGAATCGCCGGGAAAAAACATTCAGTACTTC.

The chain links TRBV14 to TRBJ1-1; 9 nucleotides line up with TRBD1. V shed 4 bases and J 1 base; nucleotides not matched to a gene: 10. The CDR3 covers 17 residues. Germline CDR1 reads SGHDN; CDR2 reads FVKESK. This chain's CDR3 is CASSRTGGPWWNTEAFF. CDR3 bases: TGTGCCAGCAGCCGTACAGGGGGCCCCTGGTGGAACACTGAAGCTTTCTTT. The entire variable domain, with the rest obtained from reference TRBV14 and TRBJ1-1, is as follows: EAGVTQFPSHSVIEKGQTVTLRCDPISGHDNLYWYRRVMGKEIKFLLHFVKESKQDESGMPNNRFLAERTGGTYSTLKVQPAELEDSGVYFCASSRTGGPWWNTEAFFGQGTRLTVV.

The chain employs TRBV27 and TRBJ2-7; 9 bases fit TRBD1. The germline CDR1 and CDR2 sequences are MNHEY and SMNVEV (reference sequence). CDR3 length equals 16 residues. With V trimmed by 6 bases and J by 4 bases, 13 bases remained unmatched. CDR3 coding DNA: TGTGCCAGCAGCCTCCTACAGGGGGCCCCCCCATACGAGCAGTACTTC. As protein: CASSLLQGAPPYEQYF.

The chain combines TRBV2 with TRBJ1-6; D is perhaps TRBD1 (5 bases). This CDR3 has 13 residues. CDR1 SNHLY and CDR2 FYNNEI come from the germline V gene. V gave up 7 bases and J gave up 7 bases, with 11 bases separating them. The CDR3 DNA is TGTGCCAGCAATAGCGGGGGAAATTCACCCCTCCACTTT. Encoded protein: CASNSGGNSPLHF.

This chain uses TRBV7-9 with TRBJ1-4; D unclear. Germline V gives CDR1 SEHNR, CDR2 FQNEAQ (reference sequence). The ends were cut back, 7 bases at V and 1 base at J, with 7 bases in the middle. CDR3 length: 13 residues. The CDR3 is CASTRGTNEKLFF. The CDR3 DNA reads TGTGCCAGCACCCGGGGAACTAATGAAAAACTGTTTTTT.

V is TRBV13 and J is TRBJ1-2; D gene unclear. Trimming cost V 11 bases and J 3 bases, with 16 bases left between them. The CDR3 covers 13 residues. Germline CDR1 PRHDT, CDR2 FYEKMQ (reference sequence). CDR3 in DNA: TGTGCCCTGCCCCGGCGGGAGGACTATGGCTACACCTTC. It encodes CALPRREDYGYTF.

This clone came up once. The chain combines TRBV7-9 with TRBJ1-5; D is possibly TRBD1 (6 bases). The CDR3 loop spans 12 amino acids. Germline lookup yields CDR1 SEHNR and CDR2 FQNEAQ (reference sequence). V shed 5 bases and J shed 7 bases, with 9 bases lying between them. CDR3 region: CASSLDSQPQHF. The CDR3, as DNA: TGTGCCAGCAGCCTGGACAGCCAGCCCCAGCATTTT. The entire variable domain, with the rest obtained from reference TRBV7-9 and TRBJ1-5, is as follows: DTGVSQNPRHKITKRGQNVTFRCDPISEHNRLYWYRQTLGQGPEFLTYFQNEAQLEKSRLLSDRFSAERPKGSFSTLEIQRTEQGDSAMYLCASSLDSQPQHFGDGTRLSIL.

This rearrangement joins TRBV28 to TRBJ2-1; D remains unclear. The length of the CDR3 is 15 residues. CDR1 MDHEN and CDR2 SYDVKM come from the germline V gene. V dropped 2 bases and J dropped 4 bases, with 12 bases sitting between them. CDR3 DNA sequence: TGTGCCAGCAGTTTAGTCGGCCCGAGGTACAATGAGCAGTTCTTC. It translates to CASSLVGPRYNEQFF.

This chain's CDR3 is CASSLPPGPQHF. The DNA of the CDR3 is TGTGCCAGCAGTTTACCGCCGGGGCCCCAGCATTTT. The J gene is TRBJ1-5, the V gene TRBV27; D unresolved. The CDR3 is 12 amino acids. Germline V gene lookup returns CDR1 MNHEY and CDR2 SMNVEV (reference sequence). Deletions cut 2 bases from V and 9 bases from J, with 8 bases between.

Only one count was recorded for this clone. The CDR3 loop reads CAWIMNTEAFF. The CDR3, as DNA: TGTGCCTGGATTATGAACACTGAAGCTTTCTTT. The chain uses TRBV30 and TRBJ1-1; D gene ambiguous. The CDR3 is 11 residues long. V was trimmed by 4 bases and J by 0 bases, leaving 3 bases between them. Germline assignment: CDR1 GTSNPN and CDR2 SVGIG (reference sequence).